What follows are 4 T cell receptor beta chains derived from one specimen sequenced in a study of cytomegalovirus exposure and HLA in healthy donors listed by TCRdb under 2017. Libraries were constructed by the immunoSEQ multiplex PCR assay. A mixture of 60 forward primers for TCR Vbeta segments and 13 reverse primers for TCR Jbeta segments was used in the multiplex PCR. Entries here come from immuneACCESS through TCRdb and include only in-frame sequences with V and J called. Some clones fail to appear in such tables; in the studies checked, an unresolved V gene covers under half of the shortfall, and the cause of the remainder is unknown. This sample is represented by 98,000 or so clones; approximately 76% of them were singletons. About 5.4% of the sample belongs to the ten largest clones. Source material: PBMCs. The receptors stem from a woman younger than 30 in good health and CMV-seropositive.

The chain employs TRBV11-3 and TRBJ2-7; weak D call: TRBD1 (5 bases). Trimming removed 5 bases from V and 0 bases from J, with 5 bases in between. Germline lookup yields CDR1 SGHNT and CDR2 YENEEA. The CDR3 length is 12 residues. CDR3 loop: CASSDSSYEQYF. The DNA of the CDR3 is TGTGCCAGCAGCGACAGCTCCTACGAGCAGTACTTC.

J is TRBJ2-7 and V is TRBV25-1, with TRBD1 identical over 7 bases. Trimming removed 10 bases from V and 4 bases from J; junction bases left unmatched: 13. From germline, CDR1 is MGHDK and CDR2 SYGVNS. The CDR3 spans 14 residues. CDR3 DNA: TGTGCCACGGAGTCGGGACAGAGACTATACGAGCAGTACTTC. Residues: CATESGQRLYEQYF.

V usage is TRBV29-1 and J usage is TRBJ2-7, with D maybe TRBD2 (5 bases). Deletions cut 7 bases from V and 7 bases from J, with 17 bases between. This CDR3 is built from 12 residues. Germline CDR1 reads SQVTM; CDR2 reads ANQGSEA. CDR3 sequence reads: CSARGIESEQYF. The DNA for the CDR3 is TGCAGCGCTAGAGGGATAGAATCTGAGCAGTACTTC.

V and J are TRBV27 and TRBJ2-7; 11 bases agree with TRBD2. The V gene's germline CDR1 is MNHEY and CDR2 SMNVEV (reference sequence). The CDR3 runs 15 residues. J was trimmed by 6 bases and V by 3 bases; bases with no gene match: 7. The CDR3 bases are TGTGCCAGCAGTTTTACTAGCGGGGGACTACTCGAGCAGTACTTC. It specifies CASSFTSGGLLEQYF.